The 2 T cell receptor beta chains listed next were all sequenced from one sample in a study of lymphopenia after photon versus proton radiotherapy. Clones were read by immunoSEQ multiplex PCR, and TCRdb kept only the in-frame ones, dropping some. Found here are 50,000 to 60,000 clones, about 92% of them singletons; the top ten hold 18%. The material was peripheral blood, obtained from a patient treated with photon-based radiotherapy. The receptors here all came from a woman aged 40-49 years with cholangiocarcinoma.

This rearrangement joins TRBV19 to TRBJ1-1; D is unclear. V lost 8 bases and J 3 bases, leaving 10 bases between the germline ends. The CDR3 loop spans 12 amino acids. Germline V CDR1 and CDR2: LNHDA, SQIVND (reference sequence). The CDR3 sequence: CASLSRDTEAFF. The DNA for the CDR3 is TGTGCCAGTCTCTCCCGGGACACTGAAGCTTTCTTT.

The rearrangement links TRBV7-2 to TRBJ2-7, with 12 bases fitting TRBD2. CDR1 and CDR2 (germline): SGHTA, FQGNSA. The CDR3 consists of 14 residues. V trimming: 1 base; J trimming: 6 bases; junction bases outside the gene matches: 1. Here the CDR3 DNA reads TGTGCCAGCAGCTTAGGGACTAGCGGGACCGAGCAGTACTTC. This translates into CASSLGTSGTEQYF.